Each of the 20 T cell receptor beta chains below was sequenced from the same sample in a study of T-cell memory formation after mild COVID-19. One entry per CDR3 protein, called by TCRdb with MiXCR from the 5' RACE reads. The sample has more than 250,000 distinct CDR3 sequences, approximately 16% seen once. The sequencing sample was made of PBMCs or a T cell subset sorted from them (not recorded which). The receptors derive from a man aged 18 to 29 who had mild COVID-19 (a few samples of this study predate the infection). Cell type and time point are not known.

The chain couples TRBV6-2 or TRBV6-3 to TRBJ2-5, with D hard to call. This CDR3 is built from 11 residues. The germline gives CDR1 MNHEY, CDR2 SVGEGT. Between the trimmed V and J ends, which lost 10 bases and 5 bases, there was a span of 11 bases. DNA for the CDR3: TGTGCCACCCTGGGATGGGAGACCCAGTACTTC. This codes for CATLGWETQYF.

The V call is TRBV6-2 or TRBV6-3, the J call TRBJ2-3, with D perhaps TRBD1 (6 bases). V was clipped by 4 bases and J by 6 bases, with 14 bases between them. CDR1 is MNHEY and CDR2 is SVGEGT in the germline V gene. This CDR3 has 14 residues. CDR3 sequence: CASSSDRLGDTQYF. For the CDR3, the DNA is TGTGCCAGCAGTTCGGACAGACTGGGGGATACGCAGTATTTT.

The sample holds a few counts of this clonotype. The rearrangement links TRBV4-1 to TRBJ2-4; the D is unclear. The length of the CDR3 is 13 residues. V was trimmed by 3 bases and J by 5 bases, leaving 8 bases between them. The germline V gene encodes CDR1 MGHRA and CDR2 YSYEKL. CDR3 sequence (DNA): TGCGCCAGCAGCCAGCCGGGCCAAAACATTCAGTACTTC. Protein sequence: CASSQPGQNIQYF.

In this sample, this clonotype turned up a few times. This chain joins TRBV7-3 and TRBJ1-6; D gene unclear. Germline CDR1 SGHTA, CDR2 FQGTGA. The length of the CDR3 is 14 residues. V was trimmed by 3 bases and J by 5 bases, leaving 8 bases between them. The CDR3 protein is CASSLGSNNSPLHF. The CDR3 DNA follows: TGTGCCAGCAGCTTGGGCAGCAATAATTCACCCCTCCACTTT.

The chain employs TRBV7-9 and TRBJ2-7; D might be TRBD1 (6 bases). CDR3 length equals 12 residues. Germline-derived CDR1 and CDR2 are SEHNR and FQNEAQ (reference sequence). V lost 4 bases and J 6 bases, leaving 10 bases between the germline ends. CDR3 sequence: CASSWDIGEQYV. In nucleotides, the CDR3 is TGTGCCAGCAGCTGGGACATTGGCGAGCAGTACGTC.

This clonotype appeared a few times. V and J are TRBV29-1 and TRBJ1-2; maybe TRBD1 (6 bases). CDR3 size: 11 residues. V lost 6 bases and J lost 7, with 12 bases in between. Germline V lookup: CDR1 SQVTM, CDR2 ANQGSEA. The DNA for the CDR3 is TGCAGCGTAATGATGACAGGTGGCTACACCTTC. It translates to CSVMMTGGYTF.

This clonotype was observed a few times. V is TRBV29-1 and J is TRBJ2-1, with no clear D. V was trimmed by 3 bases and J by 2 bases, leaving 5 bases between them. Germline V lookup: CDR1 SQVTM, CDR2 ANQGSEA. The CDR3 has 12 amino acids. The DNA for the CDR3 is TGCAGCGTTGAGCGGACCTACAATGAGCAGTTCTTC. As protein: CSVERTYNEQFF.

This clonotype was seen more than once but under ten times. V and J are TRBV11-2 and TRBJ2-3; D is unclear. Germline V gene data show CDR1 as SGHAT and CDR2 as FQNNGV. This CDR3 region has 16 residues. V gave up 0 bases and J gave up 2 bases, with 12 bases separating them. The CDR3 DNA is TGTGCCAGCAGCTTAGATCGTCAGCTACCCACAGATACGCAGTATTTT. This codes for CASSLDRQLPTDTQYF.

The chain employs TRBV3-1 and TRBJ1-2; no clear D gene. This CDR3 spans 12 amino acids. V was cut by 0 bases and J by 8 bases, with 7 bases left in between. Germline-derived CDR1 and CDR2 are LGHDT and YNNKEL (reference sequence). CDR3 sequence: CASSQDRTGYTF. CDR3 sequence (DNA): TGTGCCAGCAGCCAAGATCGAACGGGCTACACCTTC.

The chain is built from TRBV20-1 and TRBJ2-3; TRBD2 might be the D (5 bases). The CDR3 sequence is 11 residues long. Between the trimmed V and J ends, which lost 6 bases and 7 bases, there was a span of 11 bases. CDR1 and CDR2 (germline): DFQATT, SNEGSKA (reference sequence). Written as DNA, the CDR3 is TGCAGTGCCCCTACGGGATATACGCAGTATTTT. It specifies CSAPTGYTQYF.

There are a few counts of this clonotype. This chain connects TRBV4-3 to TRBJ1-1, with D unclear. CDR3 length: 14 residues. V lost 1 base to trimming and J lost 3 bases, with 9 bases between them. CDR1 is LGHNA and CDR2 is YSLEER in the germline V gene. CDR3 sequence: CASSQAKADTEAFF. CDR3 coding DNA: TGCGCCAGCAGCCAAGCCAAGGCCGACACTGAAGCTTTCTTT.

This clonotype has more than one count but fewer than ten. This chain links TRBV4-3 with TRBJ2-5; D possibly matches TRBD1 or TRBD2 (6 bases each). Germline V gives CDR1 LGHNA, CDR2 YSLEER. The CDR3 runs to 15 residues. Deletions cut 1 base from V and 2 bases from J, with 11 bases between. The CDR3 nucleotides are TGCGCCAGCAGCCAAGCGTGGGGGGCACAAGAGACCCAGTACTTC. Its protein is CASSQAWGAQETQYF.

This chain uses TRBV10-3 with TRBJ1-1, with a possible D match to TRBD1 (5 bases). V was pared by 2 bases and J by 1 base, with 14 bases between. CDR1 is ENHRY and CDR2 is SYGVKD in the germline V gene. The CDR3 is 16 residues long. The CDR3 is CAISESGYRTNTEAFF. As DNA, the CDR3 is TGTGCCATCAGTGAGAGCGGATACAGGACGAACACTGAAGCTTTCTTT.

V usage is TRBV12-5 and J usage is TRBJ2-2; D is perhaps TRBD1 (5 bases). Germline values: CDR1 LGHNT, CDR2 FRNRAP. Trimming left V 4 bases short and J 7 bases short, with 7 bases between. This CDR3 comprises 12 residues. The CDR3 loop is CASGYTGGELFF. CDR3 coding DNA: TGTGCTAGTGGTTACACAGGCGGGGAGCTGTTTTTT.

The table lists this clonotype with a few counts. The chain has TRBV6-5 and TRBJ2-3, with 9 bases aligning to TRBD2. The CDR3 has 16 amino acids. Trimming took 6 bases from V and 4 from J; bases not matched to a gene: 11. The V gene's germline CDR1 is MNHEY and CDR2 SVGAGI. CDR3 amino acids: CASRTAGGPSADTQYF. DNA for the CDR3: TGTGCCAGCAGGACCGCGGGGGGGCCCAGCGCAGATACGCAGTATTTT.

This clonotype was observed many times. The chain recombines TRBV5-5 with TRBJ2-3; no clear D. Deletions cut 7 bases from V and 1 base from J, with 10 bases between. CDR3 size: 13 residues. The germline CDR1 and CDR2 sequences are SGHKS and YYEKEE (reference sequence). The CDR3 protein is CASGQVGTDTQYF. The CDR3 coding sequence is TGTGCCAGCGGGCAGGTGGGCACAGATACGCAGTATTTT. The full variable domain, rest sourced from reference TRBV5-5 and TRBJ2-3, is DAGVTQSPTHLIKTRGQQVTLRCSPISGHKSVSWYQQVLGQGPQFIFQYYEKEERGRGNFPDRFSARQFPNYSSELNVNALLLGDSALYLCASGQVGTDTQYFGPGTRLTVL.

This clonotype was seen more than once but under ten times. This CDR3 reads CASSAPGQGVYEQYV. The CDR3 nucleotides are TGTGCCAGCAGCGCCCCGGGACAGGGGGTCTACGAGCAGTACGTC. The genes are TRBV7-2 and TRBJ2-7; TRBD1 agrees at 11 bases. Trimming took 5 bases from V and 3 from J; bases not matched to a gene: 6. CDR1 and CDR2 from the germline V gene are SGHTA and FQGNSA. The CDR3 totals 15 residues.

The CDR3 loop is CASSLAEGRGVGTQYF. CDR3 in DNA: TGTGCCAGCAGCTTAGCGGAGGGCAGGGGTGTAGGGACGCAGTATTTT. This chain links TRBV7-2 with TRBJ2-3; D tentatively reads TRBD1 or TRBD2 (6 bases each). There are 16 residues in the CDR3. The germline V gene encodes CDR1 SGHTA and CDR2 FQGNSA. V lost 0 bases and J 9 bases, leaving 19 bases between the germline ends.

This clonotype was recorded many times. The DNA of the CDR3 is TGCGCCAGCAGCCCGGGACAGGGTGGTGGCTACACCTTC. Translated: CASSPGQGGGYTF. The V call is TRBV5-1, the J call TRBJ1-2; the match to TRBD1 covers 9 bases. The CDR3 length is 13 residues. The germline CDR1 and CDR2 sequences are SGHRS and YFSETQ. V was pared by 4 bases and J by 7 bases, with 5 bases of the junction left unmatched.

This sequence joins TRBV5-4 and TRBJ2-2; D is ambiguous. Germline assignment: CDR1 SGHNT and CDR2 YYREEE (reference sequence). V gave up 0 bases and J gave up 4 bases, with 10 bases separating them. This CDR3 has 15 amino acids. The CDR3 protein is CASSLADCCTGELFF. DNA of the CDR3: TGTGCCAGCAGCTTGGCCGATTGCTGCACCGGGGAGCTGTTTTTT.